Listed below are T cell receptor beta chains from one sample, sequenced in a study of T cell repertoires in cytomegalovirus infection. TCRdb passed the reads through MiXCR, listing each CDR3 protein once. The sample yields some 700,000 distinct CDR3 sequences, 35% to 40% seen once. Sequencing was done on a sample of PBMCs. Receptor source: a human donor in good health (CMV status not recorded). Some clones in this sample may be carry-over from other donors' samples. Both conserved end residues are part of each CDR3. A D gene is named only where the DNA matches it firmly. The size entry is marked missing in some rows and otherwise reads once, few, many or a size class.

clone size | J gene | D gene | V gene | CDR3 protein | CDR3 DNA
NA | TRBJ2-1 | NA | TRBV19 | CASSIGPPISYNEQFF | TGTGCCAGTAGTATAGGGCCCCCGATCTCCTACAATGAGCAGTTCTTC
few | TRBJ1-5 | NA | TRBV28 | CASSAQLNNQPQHF | TGTGCCAGCAGCGCACAGCTCAACAATCAGCCCCAGCATTTT
few | TRBJ2-1 | NA | TRBV24-1 | CATSKIGTHYNEQFF | TGTGCCACCAGTAAAATCGGGACCCACTACAATGAGCAGTTCTTC
NA | TRBJ2-7 | NA | TRBV7-2 | CASSLRQSASYEQYF | TGTGCCAGCAGCCTCAGACAGTCTGCTTCCTACGAGCAGTACTTC
few | TRBJ1-5 | NA | TRBV12-3/TRBV12-4 | CASSLFGGQGVSQHF | TGTGCCAGCAGTTTATTCGGGGGGCAGGGAGTGTCCCAGCATTTT
few | TRBJ1-3 | TRBD1 | TRBV27 | CASSSQGAPGNTIYF | TGTGCCAGCAGTTCACAGGGGGCGCCTGGAAACACCATATATTTT
NA | TRBJ2-1 | NA | TRBV11-2 | CASSATAIHEQFF | TGTGCCAGCAGCGCTACAGCGATCCATGAGCAGTTCTTC
NA | TRBJ2-3 | NA | TRBV19 | CASSNYGPTDTQYF | TGTGCCAGTAGTAACTACGGACCCACAGATACGCAGTATTTT
few | TRBJ1-2 | NA | TRBV20-1 | CSARDPRQGGVYGYTF | TGCAGTGCTAGAGATCCGAGGCAGGGAGGAGTCTATGGCTACACCTTC
once | TRBJ2-1 | NA | TRBV7-9 | CASSLVGAVSSYNEQFF | TGTGCCAGCAGCTTAGTAGGGGCGGTGAGCTCCTACAATGAGCAGTTCTTC
NA | TRBJ2-5 | TRBD2 | TRBV28 | CASSSPREGETQYF | TGTGCCAGCAGTTCTCCACGGGAGGGAGAGACCCAGTACTTC
few | TRBJ1-5 | TRBD1 | TRBV6-1 | CASGGDRFNQPQHF | TGTGCCAGCGGTGGGGACAGGTTCAATCAGCCCCAGCATTTT
NA | TRBJ2-4 | NA | TRBV7-9 | CASSLGTAGDIQYF | TGTGCCAGCAGCTTAGGGACAGCAGGGGACATTCAGTACTTC
NA | TRBJ2-7 | TRBD1 | TRBV14 | CASSQDRGPRTVYEQYF | TGTGCCAGCAGCCAAGATAGGGGGCCGAGGACCGTTTACGAGCAGTACTTC
few | TRBJ2-7 | NA | TRBV6-6 | CASSSVRGNEQYF | TGTGCCAGCAGTTCGGTAAGGGGAAACGAGCAGTACTTC
once | TRBJ1-2 | NA | TRBV20-1 | CSARDSEGDTF | TGCAGTGCTAGAGATTCAGAGGGCGACACCTTC
NA | TRBJ2-2 | NA | TRBV28 | CASKAANTGELFF | TGTGCCAGCAAGGCAGCGAACACCGGGGAGCTGTTTTTT
NA | TRBJ2-3 | NA | TRBV25-1 | CASSESPTDTQYF | TGTGCCAGCAGTGAATCACCAACAGATACGCAGTATTTT